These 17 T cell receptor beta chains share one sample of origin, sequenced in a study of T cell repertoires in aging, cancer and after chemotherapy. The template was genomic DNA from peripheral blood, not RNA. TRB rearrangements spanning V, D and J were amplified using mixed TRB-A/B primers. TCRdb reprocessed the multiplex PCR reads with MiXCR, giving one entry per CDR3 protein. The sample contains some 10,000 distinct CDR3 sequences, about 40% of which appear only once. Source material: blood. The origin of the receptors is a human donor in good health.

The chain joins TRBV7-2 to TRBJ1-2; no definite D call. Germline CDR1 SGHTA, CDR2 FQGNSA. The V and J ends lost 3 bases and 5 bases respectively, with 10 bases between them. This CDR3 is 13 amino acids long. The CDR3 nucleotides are TGTGCCAGCAGCTTTACCCGTGAATATGGCTACACCTTC. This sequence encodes CASSFTREYGYTF.

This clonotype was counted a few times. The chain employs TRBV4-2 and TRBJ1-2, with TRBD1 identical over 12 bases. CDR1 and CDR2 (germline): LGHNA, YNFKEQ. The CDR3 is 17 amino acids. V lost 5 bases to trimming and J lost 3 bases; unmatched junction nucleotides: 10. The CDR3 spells CASSTSRDRGRDYGYTF. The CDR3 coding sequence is TGTGCCAGCAGCACGTCCCGGGACAGGGGGCGCGACTATGGCTACACCTTC.

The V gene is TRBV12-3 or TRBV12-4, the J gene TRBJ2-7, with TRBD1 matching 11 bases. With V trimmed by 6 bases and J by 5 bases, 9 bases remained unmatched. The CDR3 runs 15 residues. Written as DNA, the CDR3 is TGTGCCAGCAGACCTGGGACAGGGGGAATAGACGAGCAGTACTTC. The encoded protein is CASRPGTGGIDEQYF.

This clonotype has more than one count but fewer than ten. CDR3 DNA sequence: TGTGCCAGCAGCGGTGAGGTGACCGATGGCTACACCTTC. This codes for CASSGEVTDGYTF. The chain recombines TRBV5-6 with TRBJ1-2, with D unclear. The CDR3 consists of 13 residues. Deletions cut 4 bases from V and 6 bases from J, with 13 bases between. Germline V gene data show CDR1 as SGHDT and CDR2 as YYEEEE.

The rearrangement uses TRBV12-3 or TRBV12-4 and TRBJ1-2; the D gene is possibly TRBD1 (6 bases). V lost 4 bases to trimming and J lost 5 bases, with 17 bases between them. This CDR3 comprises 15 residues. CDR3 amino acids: CASSSAGAIGYGYTF. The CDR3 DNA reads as TGTGCCAGCAGTTCGGCAGGGGCTATCGGATATGGCTACACCTTC.

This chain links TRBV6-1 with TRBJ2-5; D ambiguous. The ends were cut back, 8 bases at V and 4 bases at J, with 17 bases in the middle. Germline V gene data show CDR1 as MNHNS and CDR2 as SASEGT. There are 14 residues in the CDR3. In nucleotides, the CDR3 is TGTGCCAGCGAAGGCAAAGGGCCGGTAGAGACCCAGTACTTC. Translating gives CASEGKGPVETQYF.

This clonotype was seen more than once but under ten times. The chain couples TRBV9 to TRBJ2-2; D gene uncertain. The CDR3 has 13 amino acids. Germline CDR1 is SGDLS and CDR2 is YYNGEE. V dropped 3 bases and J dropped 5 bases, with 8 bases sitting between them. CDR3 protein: CASSGDGTGELFF. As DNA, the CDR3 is TGTGCCAGCAGCGGGGATGGGACCGGGGAGCTGTTTTTT.

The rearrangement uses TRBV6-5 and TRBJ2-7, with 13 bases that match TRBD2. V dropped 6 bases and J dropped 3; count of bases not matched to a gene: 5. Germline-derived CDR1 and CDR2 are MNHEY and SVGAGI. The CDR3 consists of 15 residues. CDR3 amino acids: CASSRTSGGRYEQYV. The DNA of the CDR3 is TGTGCCAGCAGCCGGACTAGCGGGGGCCGCTACGAGCAGTACGTC.

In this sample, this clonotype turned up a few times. The CDR3 loop reads CSARGTSGVGEQYF. As DNA, the CDR3 is TGCAGTGCTAGAGGGACTAGCGGGGTAGGCGAGCAGTACTTC. The chain couples TRBV20-1 to TRBJ2-7; 12 positions agree with TRBD2. Germline CDR1 and CDR2: DFQATT and SNEGSKA (reference sequence). V lost 1 base to trimming and J lost 6 bases; unmatched junction nucleotides: 4. This CDR3 has 14 residues.

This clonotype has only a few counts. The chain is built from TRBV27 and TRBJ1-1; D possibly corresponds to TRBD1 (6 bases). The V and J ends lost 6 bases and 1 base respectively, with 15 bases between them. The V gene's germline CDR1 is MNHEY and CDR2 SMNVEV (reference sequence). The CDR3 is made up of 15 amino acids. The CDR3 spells CASRPWGRGNTEAFF. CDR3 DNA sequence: TGTGCCAGCAGACCCTGGGGGCGCGGGAACACTGAAGCTTTCTTT.

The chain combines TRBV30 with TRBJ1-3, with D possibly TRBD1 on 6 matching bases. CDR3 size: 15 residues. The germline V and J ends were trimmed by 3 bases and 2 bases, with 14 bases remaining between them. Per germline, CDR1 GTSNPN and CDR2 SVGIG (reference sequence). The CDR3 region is CAWRSGNRAGNTIYF. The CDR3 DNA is TGTGCCTGGAGATCGGGGAACAGGGCTGGAAACACCATATATTTT.

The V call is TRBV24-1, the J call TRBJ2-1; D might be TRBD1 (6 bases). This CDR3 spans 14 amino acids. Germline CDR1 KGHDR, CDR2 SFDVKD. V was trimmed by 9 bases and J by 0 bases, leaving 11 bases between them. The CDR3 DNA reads TGTGCCACCGCCGGGACATTCTCCTACAATGAGCAGTTCTTC. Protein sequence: CATAGTFSYNEQFF.

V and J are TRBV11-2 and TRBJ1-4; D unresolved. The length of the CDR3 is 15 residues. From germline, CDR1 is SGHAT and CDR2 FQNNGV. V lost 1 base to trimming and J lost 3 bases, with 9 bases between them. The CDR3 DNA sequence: TGTGCCAGCAGCTTAGTCCCGCAGCCTAATGAAAAACTGTTTTTT. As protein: CASSLVPQPNEKLFF. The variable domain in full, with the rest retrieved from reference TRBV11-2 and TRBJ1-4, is EAGVAQSPRYKIIEKRQSVAFWCNPISGHATLYWYQQILGQGPKLLIQFQNNGVVDDSQLPKDRFSAERLKGVDSTLKIQPAKLEDSAVYLCASSLVPQPNEKLFFGSGTQLSVL.

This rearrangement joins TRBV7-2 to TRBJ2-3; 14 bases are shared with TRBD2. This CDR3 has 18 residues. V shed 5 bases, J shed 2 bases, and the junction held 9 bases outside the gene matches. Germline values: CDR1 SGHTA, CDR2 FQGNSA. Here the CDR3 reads CASSPTSGGALFTDTQYF. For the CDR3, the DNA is TGTGCCAGCAGCCCGACTAGCGGGGGGGCCTTGTTCACAGATACGCAGTATTTT.

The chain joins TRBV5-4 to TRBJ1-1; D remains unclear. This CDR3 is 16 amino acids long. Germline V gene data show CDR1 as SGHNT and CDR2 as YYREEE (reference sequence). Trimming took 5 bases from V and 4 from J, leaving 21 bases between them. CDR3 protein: CASRLSRGRPSTEAFF. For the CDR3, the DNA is TGTGCCAGCAGATTATCACGAGGACGGCCGAGCACTGAAGCTTTCTTT.

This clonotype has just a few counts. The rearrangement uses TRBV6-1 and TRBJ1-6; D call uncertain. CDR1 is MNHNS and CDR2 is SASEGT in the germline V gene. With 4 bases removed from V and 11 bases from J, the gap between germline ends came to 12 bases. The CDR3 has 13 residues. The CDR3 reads CASSASMDPPLHF. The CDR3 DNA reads TGTGCCAGCAGTGCCTCAATGGACCCACCCCTCCACTTT.

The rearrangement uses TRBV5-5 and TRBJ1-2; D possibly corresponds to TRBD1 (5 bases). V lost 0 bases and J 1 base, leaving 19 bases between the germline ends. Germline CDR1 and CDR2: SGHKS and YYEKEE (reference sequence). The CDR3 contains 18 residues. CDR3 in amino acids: CASSLVAPTGRLNYGYTF. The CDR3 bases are TGTGCCAGCAGCTTGGTGGCTCCAACAGGCCGCCTTAACTATGGCTACACCTTC.